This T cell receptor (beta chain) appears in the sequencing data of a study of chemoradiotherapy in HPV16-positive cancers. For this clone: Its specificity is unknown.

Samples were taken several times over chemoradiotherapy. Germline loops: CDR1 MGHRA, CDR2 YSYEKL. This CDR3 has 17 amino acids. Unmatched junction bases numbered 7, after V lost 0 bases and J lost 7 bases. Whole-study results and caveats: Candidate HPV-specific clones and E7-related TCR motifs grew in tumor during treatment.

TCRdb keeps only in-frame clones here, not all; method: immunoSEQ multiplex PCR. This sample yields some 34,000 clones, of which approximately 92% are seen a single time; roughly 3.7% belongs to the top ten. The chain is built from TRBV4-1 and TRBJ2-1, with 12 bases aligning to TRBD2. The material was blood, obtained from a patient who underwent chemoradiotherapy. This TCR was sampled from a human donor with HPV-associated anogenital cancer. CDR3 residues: CASSQELAGGPRNEQFF. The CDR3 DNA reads TGCGCCAGCAGCCAAGAACTAGCGGGGGGACCTCGTAATGAGCAGTTCTTC.